This entry is about one TCR beta chain. Some clones are missing from TCRdb's copy, which holds only in-frame ones; the method was immunoSEQ multiplex PCR. The sample holds a few hundred thousand clones, 70% to 90% seen once. The data derive from a study of blood T cell repertoires in COVID-19. Study-wide context: Collection of acute and convalescent COVID-19 samples took place in the United States, Italy and Spain. T cells, B-cell-depleted T cells, or PBMCs supplied cDNA or gDNA.

The CDR3 sequence is 15 residues long. V shed 3 bases, J shed 4 bases, and the junction held 8 bases outside the gene matches. CDR1 SGDLS and CDR2 YYNGEE come from the germline V gene. The specimen sequenced was PBMCs or T cells enriched from blood (not recorded which). This sequence joins TRBV9 and TRBJ1-2, with TRBD1 matching 8 bases. The source is a woman aged 30 to 39 who had recovered from COVID-19. CDR3 DNA: TGTGCCAGCAGCGAAACGACAGGGGTAGGCTATGGCTACACCTTC. Its protein product is CASSETTGVGYGYTF.